Following are 21 T cell receptor beta chains from one sample sequenced in a study of neoadjuvant anti-PD-1 for oral cavity cancer. Some clones are missing from TCRdb's copy, which holds only in-frame ones; the method was immunoSEQ multiplex PCR. The repertoire holds over 5,500 clones, with roughly 70% as singletons. The sample was PBMCs, taken before nivolumab (anti-PD-1) treatment. Receptor source: a person between 35 and 79 years old with oral cavity squamous cell carcinoma.

V is TRBV7-2 and J is TRBJ2-6; maybe TRBD1 (6 bases). Germline V gives CDR1 SGHTA, CDR2 FQGNSA. The V end was cut by 5 bases, the J end by 4 bases, with 18 bases between. The CDR3 length is 17 residues. DNA for the CDR3: TGTGCCAGCAGCCGCATTCTGGGGGCCTCCGGGGCCAACGTCCTGACTTTC. It is translated as CASSRILGASGANVLTF.

The rearrangement links TRBV7-9 to TRBJ2-5, with 10 bases matching TRBD2. J was trimmed by 3 bases and V by 3 bases; bases with no gene match: 4. CDR1 SEHNR and CDR2 FQNEAQ come from the germline V gene (reference sequence). The CDR3 consists of 15 residues. The CDR3 DNA is TGTGCCAGCAGCTTGCGGCTAGCGGGGGAAGAGACCCAGTACTTC. Its protein is CASSLRLAGEETQYF.

The chain couples TRBV19 to TRBJ1-2; 9 nucleotides match TRBD1. Looked up from germline, CDR1 is LNHDA and CDR2 is SQIVND (reference sequence). V lost 4 bases to trimming and J lost 4 bases; unmatched junction nucleotides: 4. The CDR3 contains 14 residues. CDR3 protein: CASSTGTGSYGYTF. In DNA, the CDR3 is TGTGCCAGTAGTACCGGGACAGGGAGCTATGGCTACACCTTC. Combining the CDR3 with reference TRBV19 and TRBJ1-2 gives the whole variable domain DGGITQSPKYLFRKEGQNVTLSCEQNLNHDAMYWYRQDPGQGLRLIYYSQIVNDFQKGDIAEGYSVSREKKESFPLTVTSAQKNPTAFYLCASSTGTGSYGYTFGSGTRLTVV.

V and J are TRBV30 and TRBJ2-3; D might be TRBD2 (6 bases). CDR1 is GTSNPN and CDR2 is SVGIG in the germline V gene (reference sequence). This CDR3 region has 14 residues. Between the trimmed V and J ends, which lost 3 bases and 7 bases, there was a span of 17 bases. The DNA of the CDR3 is TGTGCCTGGAGCCCGGGGACTTCAGTACATACGCAGTATTTT. Its translation is CAWSPGTSVHTQYF.

The V call is TRBV19, the J call TRBJ1-2; no definite D call. This CDR3 comprises 15 residues. Trimming left V 5 bases short and J 0 bases short, with 13 bases between. The germline V gene encodes CDR1 LNHDA and CDR2 SQIVND (reference sequence). The CDR3 sequence is CASSATATTNYGYTF. The CDR3 nucleotides are TGTGCCAGTAGTGCAACAGCTACAACTAACTATGGCTACACCTTC.

The chain combines TRBV11-3 with TRBJ2-7; D remains unclear. Germline-derived CDR1 and CDR2 are SGHNT and YENEEA. The CDR3 runs 12 residues. Trimming took 0 bases from V and 7 from J, leaving 7 bases between them. DNA of the CDR3: TGTGCCAGCAGCTTAGAGCTGGGGGAGCAGTACTTC. Its translation: CASSLELGEQYF.

This chain connects TRBV7-3 to TRBJ2-5; D is ambiguous. The V end was cut by 1 base, the J end by 3 bases, with 6 bases between. This CDR3 region has 13 residues. CDR1 SGHTA and CDR2 FQGTGA come from the germline V gene. In DNA, the CDR3 is TGTGCCAGCAGCTTAATGGGGAAAGAGACCCAGTACTTC. Translating gives CASSLMGKETQYF.

This chain connects TRBV6-1 to TRBJ1-6, with 9 bases identical to TRBD1. Germline loops: CDR1 MNHNS, CDR2 SASEGT. With V trimmed by 0 bases and J by 9 bases, 6 bases remained unmatched. The CDR3 totals 16 residues. In DNA, the CDR3 is TGTGCCAGCAGTGAAGCCTGGACAGGGGTCGGTTCACCCCTCCACTTT. This codes for CASSEAWTGVGSPLHF.

The chain couples TRBV4-2 to TRBJ2-2, with TRBD1 identical over 9 bases. V dropped 6 bases and J dropped 6; count of bases not matched to a gene: 14. The germline CDR1 and CDR2 sequences are LGHNA and YNFKEQ. The CDR3 sequence is 17 residues long. The CDR3 spells CASSTPGQGKIAGELFF. The DNA of the CDR3 is TGTGCCAGCAGTACTCCGGGACAGGGCAAGATTGCCGGGGAGCTGTTTTTT.

This clone was seen a few times. The V and J genes are TRBV18 and TRBJ1-5; 8 bases agree with TRBD1. CDR3 length: 16 residues. Germline assignment: CDR1 KGHSH and CDR2 LQKENI. The V gene end was trimmed by 3 bases and the J gene end by 5 bases; junction bases not matched to a gene: 9. The CDR3 here is CASSPKGGQDHQPQHF. CDR3 nucleotides: TGTGCCAGCTCACCTAAAGGGGGACAGGATCATCAGCCCCAGCATTTT. The whole variable domain, remainder taken from reference TRBV18 and TRBJ1-5, is NAGVMQNPRHLVRRRGQEARLRCSPMKGHSHVYWYRQLPEEGLKFMVYLQKENIIDESGMPKERFSAEFPKEGPSILRIQQVVRGDSAAYFCASSPKGGQDHQPQHFGDGTRLSIL.

V is TRBV7-8 and J is TRBJ1-5; 8 positions match TRBD1. Germline CDR1 and CDR2: SGHVS and FQNEAQ. The trim removed 4 bases at V and 6 bases at J, leaving 8 bases unmatched. This CDR3 spans 15 amino acids. The CDR3 here is CASSSGQGSGQPQHF. The CDR3 region has the DNA TGTGCCAGCAGCTCCGGACAGGGTAGCGGTCAGCCCCAGCATTTT.

V gene TRBV11-3 combines with J gene TRBJ2-5, with 7 bases lining up with TRBD1. The CDR3 contains 15 residues. Per the germline V gene, CDR1 is SGHNT and CDR2 is YENEEA. Trimming at V came to 4 bases and at J to 1 base, leaving 6 bases not matched to a gene. CDR3 region: CASSYRSGGQETQYF. CDR3 bases: TGTGCCAGCAGCTATCGTTCAGGGGGCCAAGAGACCCAGTACTTC.

V gene TRBV6-5 combines with J gene TRBJ2-1; 8 bases are a match to TRBD2. Germline V gene sequence: CDR1 MNHEY, CDR2 SVGAGI. The CDR3 consists of 15 residues. V shed 5 bases, J shed 4 bases, and the junction held 7 bases outside the gene matches. The CDR3 loop reads CASSATSGLYNEQFF. Written as DNA, the CDR3 is TGTGCCAGCAGTGCTACTAGCGGCCTTTACAATGAGCAGTTCTTC.

This clone was found a few times. This chain joins TRBV10-3 and TRBJ1-2; the D gene is possibly TRBD1 (6 bases). Germline-derived CDR1 and CDR2 are ENHRY and SYGVKD. The V end lost 0 bases, the J end lost 3 bases, and 14 bases lay between the germline ends. The CDR3 totals 16 residues. As DNA, the CDR3 is TGTGCCATCAGTGAGTCCACCCGGCCAGGGGACTATGGCTACACCTTC. Its protein is CAISESTRPGDYGYTF.

The chain employs TRBV29-1 and TRBJ2-7; D remains unclear. The CDR3 consists of 11 residues. Trimming shortened V by 3 bases and J by 4 bases, and 7 bases separated the two germline ends. Germline V gene sequence: CDR1 SQVTM, CDR2 ANQGSEA. The CDR3 DNA is TGCAGCGTTGATCTGGGGTACGAGCAGTACTTC. Amino acids: CSVDLGYEQYF.

J is TRBJ1-1 and V is TRBV7-2; weak D call: TRBD1 (5 bases). Trimming removed 5 bases at V and 12 bases at J, with 22 bases between. CDR1 is SGHTA and CDR2 is FQGNSA in the germline V gene. The CDR3 runs 14 residues. The CDR3 nucleotides read TGTGCCAGCAGCCCCCAGGGAGGAGGAACAAGTTCTTTCTTT. It translates to CASSPQGGGTSSFF. The whole variable domain, remainder taken from reference TRBV7-2 and TRBJ1-1, is GAGVSQSPSNKVTEKGKDVELRCDPISGHTALYWYRQSLGQGLEFLIYFQGNSAPDKSGLPSDRFSAERTGGSVSTLTIQRTQQEDSAVYLCASSPQGGGTSSFFGQGTRLTVV.

V gene TRBV4-3 combines with J gene TRBJ2-1; 7 bases fit TRBD1. The J segment lost 0 bases and the V segment lost 0 bases, leaving 8 bases of the junction unmatched. The CDR3 covers 18 residues. Per the germline V gene, CDR1 is LGHNA and CDR2 is YSLEER. The CDR3 nucleotides read TGCGCCAGCAGCCAAGATTGGGAAAGACAGGGCTCCTACAATGAGCAGTTCTTC. Its translation: CASSQDWERQGSYNEQFF.

The chain carries TRBV27 and TRBJ1-2; D is unclear. Germline CDR1 and CDR2: MNHEY and SMNVEV (reference sequence). The CDR3 covers 14 residues. Trimming pared 2 bases from V and 4 bases from J, leaving 11 bases between. The CDR3 here is CASSLRPFGYGYTF. CDR3 nucleotides: TGTGCCAGCAGTTTAAGACCGTTTGGCTATGGCTACACCTTC.

V gene TRBV6-4 combines with J gene TRBJ2-1, with 11 bases identical to TRBD2. Germline V gene data show CDR1 as MRHNA and CDR2 as SNTAGT. J gave up 7 bases and V 0 bases, and 2 bases lay outside the gene matches. CDR3 size: 15 residues. The CDR3 DNA reads as TGTGCCAGCAGTGACTCTAGCGGGGGGGCTAATGAGCAGTTCTTC. Translation gives CASSDSSGGANEQFF.

This clone was picked up a small number of times. V is TRBV28 and J is TRBJ1-5; unclear D gene. V was pared by 3 bases and J by 4 bases, with 7 bases between. The CDR3 covers 13 residues. The germline V gene encodes CDR1 MDHEN and CDR2 SYDVKM. The CDR3 region is CASSFKMNQPQHF. The CDR3 nucleotides read TGTGCCAGCAGTTTCAAGATGAATCAGCCCCAGCATTTT.

The chain has TRBV9 and TRBJ2-6; possibly TRBD2 for D (6 bases). Germline CDR1 is SGDLS and CDR2 is YYNGEE. Trimming pared 1 base from V and 2 bases from J, leaving 13 bases between. This CDR3 is 17 amino acids long. The CDR3 DNA sequence: TGTGCCAGCAGCGTAAGTGATAGGAGGGCTGGGGCCAACGTCCTGACTTTC. Amino acids: CASSVSDRRAGANVLTF.